What follows describes a single T cell receptor beta chain. This specimen belongs to a study of blood T cell repertoires in COVID-19. Looking at the study overall: Donors in the United States, Italy and Spain gave samples during acute or convalescent COVID-19. The analysed material was cDNA or gDNA that came from T cells, B-cell-depleted T cells, or PBMCs.

Per the germline V gene, CDR1 is SGHTA and CDR2 is FQGNSA. Trimming took 5 bases from V and 3 from J; bases not matched to a gene: 8. This CDR3 is 15 amino acids long. Under the authors' procedure: Quantification of nucleated cells was approximated via reference gene primer amplification. TCRdb keeps only in-frame clones here, not all; method: immunoSEQ multiplex PCR. That table is the source of V, J and clone size, and D and trimming were worked out from the DNA. This repertoire shows about 190,000 clones, roughly 90% found once; its top ten account for around 1.5%. This TCR was sampled from a man younger than 30 with active or convalescent COVID-19. This rearrangement joins TRBV7-2 to TRBJ1-2, with 8 bases fitting TRBD1. What was sequenced was peripheral blood. The CDR3: CASSLRDRFYYGYTF. Here the CDR3 DNA reads TGTGCCAGCAGCCTCCGGGACAGGTTCTACTATGGCTACACCTTC.